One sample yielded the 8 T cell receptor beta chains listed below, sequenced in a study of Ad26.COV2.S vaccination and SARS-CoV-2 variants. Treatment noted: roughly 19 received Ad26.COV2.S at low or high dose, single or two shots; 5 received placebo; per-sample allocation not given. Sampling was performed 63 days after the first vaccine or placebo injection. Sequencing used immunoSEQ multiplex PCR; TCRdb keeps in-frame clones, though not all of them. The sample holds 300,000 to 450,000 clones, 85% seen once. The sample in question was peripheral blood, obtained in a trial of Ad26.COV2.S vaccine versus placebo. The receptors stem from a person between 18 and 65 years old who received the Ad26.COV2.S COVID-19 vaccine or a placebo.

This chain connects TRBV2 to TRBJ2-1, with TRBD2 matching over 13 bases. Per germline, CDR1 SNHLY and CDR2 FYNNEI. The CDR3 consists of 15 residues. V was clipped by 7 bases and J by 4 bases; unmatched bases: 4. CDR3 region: CASTSGLAGYNEQFF. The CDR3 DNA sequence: TGTGCCAGCACCTCGGGACTAGCGGGGTACAATGAGCAGTTCTTC. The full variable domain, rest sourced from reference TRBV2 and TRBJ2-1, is EPEVTQTPSHQVTQMGQEVILRCVPISNHLYFYWYRQILGQKVEFLVSFYNNEISEKSEIFDDQFSVERPDGSNFTLKIRSTKLEDSAMYFCASTSGLAGYNEQFFGPGTRLTVL.

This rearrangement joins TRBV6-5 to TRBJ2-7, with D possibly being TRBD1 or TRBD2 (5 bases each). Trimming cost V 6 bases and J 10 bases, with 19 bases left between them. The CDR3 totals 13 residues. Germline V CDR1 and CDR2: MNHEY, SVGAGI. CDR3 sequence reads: CASSMGPGRSQYF. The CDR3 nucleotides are TGTGCCAGCAGCATGGGACCGGGAAGGTCTCAGTACTTC.

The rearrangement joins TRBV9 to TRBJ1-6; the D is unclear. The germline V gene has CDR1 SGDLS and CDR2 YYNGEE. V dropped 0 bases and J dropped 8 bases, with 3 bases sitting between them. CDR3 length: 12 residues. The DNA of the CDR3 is TGTGCCAGCAGCGTAGAGGATTCACCCCTCCACTTT. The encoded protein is CASSVEDSPLHF.

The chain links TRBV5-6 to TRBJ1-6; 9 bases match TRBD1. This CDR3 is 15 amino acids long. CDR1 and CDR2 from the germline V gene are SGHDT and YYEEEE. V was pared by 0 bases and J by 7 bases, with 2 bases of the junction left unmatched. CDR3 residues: CASSLVDRGNSPLHF. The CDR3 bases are TGTGCCAGCAGCTTGGTCGACAGGGGGAATTCACCCCTCCACTTT. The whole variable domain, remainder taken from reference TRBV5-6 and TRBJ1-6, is DAGVTQSPTHLIKTRGQQVTLRCSPKSGHDTVSWYQQALGQGPQFIFQYYEEEERQRGNFPDRFSGHQFPNYSSELNVNALLLGDSALYLCASSLVDRGNSPLHFGNGTRLTVT.

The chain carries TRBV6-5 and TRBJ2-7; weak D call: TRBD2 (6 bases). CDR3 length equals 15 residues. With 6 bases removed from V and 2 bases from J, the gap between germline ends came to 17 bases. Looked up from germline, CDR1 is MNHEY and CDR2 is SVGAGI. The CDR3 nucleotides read TGTGCCAGCAGAAGGAGGGAGGAGTTTCCCTACGAGCAGTACTTC. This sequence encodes CASRRREEFPYEQYF.

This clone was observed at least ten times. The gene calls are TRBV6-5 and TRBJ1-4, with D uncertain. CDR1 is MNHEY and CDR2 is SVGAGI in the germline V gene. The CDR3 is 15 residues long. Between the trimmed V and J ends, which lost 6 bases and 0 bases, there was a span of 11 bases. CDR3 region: CASSARFATNEKLFF. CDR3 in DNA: TGTGCCAGCAGCGCAAGGTTCGCAACTAATGAAAAACTGTTTTTT.

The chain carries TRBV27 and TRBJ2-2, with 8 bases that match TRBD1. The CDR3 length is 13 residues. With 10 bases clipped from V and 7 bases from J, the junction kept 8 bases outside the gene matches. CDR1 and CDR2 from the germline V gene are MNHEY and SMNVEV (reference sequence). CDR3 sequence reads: CATTGGQGGELFF. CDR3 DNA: TGTGCCACCACAGGGGGGCAGGGCGGGGAGCTGTTTTTT.

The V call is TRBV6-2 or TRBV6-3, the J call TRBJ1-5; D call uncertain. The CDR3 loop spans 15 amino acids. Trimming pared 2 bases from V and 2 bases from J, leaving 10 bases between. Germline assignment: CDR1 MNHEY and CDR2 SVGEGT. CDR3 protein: CASSYGQWGNQPQHF. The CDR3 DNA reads TGTGCCAGCAGTTACGGGCAGTGGGGCAATCAGCCCCAGCATTTT.